Sequencing of this TCR beta chain was carried out in a study of T cell changes during pregnancy in multiple sclerosis. The protocol was immunoSEQ multiplex PCR, while the TCRdb copy is restricted to in-frame clones and leaves out a portion. The repertoire consists of under 45,000 clones, with 70% to 90% occurring once and the leading ten covering around 4.1%. The source material was CD8+ T cells from peripheral blood mononuclear cells, sampled in the first trimester of pregnancy. The origin of this receptor is a female donor with multiple sclerosis, enrolled in a pregnancy study.

The CDR3 coding sequence is TGTGCCAGCAGTCACGGGACAGGGGATAGTGAAGCTTTCTTT. It translates to CASSHGTGDSEAFF. V and J are TRBV5-6 and TRBJ1-1; 10 positions agree with TRBD1. This CDR3 has 14 amino acids. The V gene's germline CDR1 is SGHDT and CDR2 YYEEEE. The ends lost 5 bases at V and 7 bases at J; junction bases unmatched: 8.